Here is one T cell receptor (beta chain) with its context. Its antigen is unidentified. This entry belongs to a study of vaccination and CD4 T cells after COVID-19. Overall study: Post-COVID draws followed diagnosis by a median roughly 93 days (range 35 to 161). Overlapping spike peptides from SARS-CoV-2, HCoV-NL63, HCoV-OC43 and HCoV-229E served to stimulate the cells. Notes on the study in general: A median roughly 84% of convalescent patients' SARS-CoV-2-reactive clones emerged only after vaccination.

Treatment here: approximately nine-day PBMC culture with coronavirus spike peptide pools or control peptides (ViraFEST assay). The collection of CD4+ T cells from the unexposed donor took place before the COVID-19 pandemic (2011-2018). This CDR3 spans 13 amino acids. Germline values: CDR1 SGHNT, CDR2 YYREEE (reference sequence). Deletions cut 4 bases from V and 0 bases from J, with 6 bases between. Sequencing of cultured CD4+ T cell DNA used the Oncomine TCR Beta short-read assay. From CD4+ T cells that had been cultured, genomic DNA was extracted. Each CDR3 protein gets one entry after TCRdb re-called the PCR reads with MiXCR. The table has 8,500 to 10,000 distinct CDR3 sequences, 28% seen once.

This sequence joins TRBV5-4 and TRBJ2-3; D remains ambiguous. The specimen sequenced was CD4+ T cells from blood, cultured in vitro. This receptor was obtained from a human donor in good health. In DNA form, the CDR3 reads TGTGCCAGCAGCAATATCAGCACAGATACGCAGTATTTT. Translated, it gives CASSNISTDTQYF.